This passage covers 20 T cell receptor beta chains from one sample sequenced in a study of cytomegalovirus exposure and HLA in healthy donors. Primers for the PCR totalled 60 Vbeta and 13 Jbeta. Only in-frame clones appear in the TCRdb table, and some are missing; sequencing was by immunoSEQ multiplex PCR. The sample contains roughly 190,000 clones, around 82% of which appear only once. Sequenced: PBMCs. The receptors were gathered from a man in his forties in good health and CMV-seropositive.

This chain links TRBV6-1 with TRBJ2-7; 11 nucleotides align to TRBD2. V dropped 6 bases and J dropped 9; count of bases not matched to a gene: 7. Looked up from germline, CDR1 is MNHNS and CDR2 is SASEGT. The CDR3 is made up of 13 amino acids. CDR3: CASRATSGRGQYF. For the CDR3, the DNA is TGTGCCAGCAGGGCAACTAGCGGGAGAGGGCAGTACTTC.

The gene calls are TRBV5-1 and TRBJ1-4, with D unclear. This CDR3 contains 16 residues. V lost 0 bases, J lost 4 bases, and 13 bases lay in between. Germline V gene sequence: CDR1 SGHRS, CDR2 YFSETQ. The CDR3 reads CASSLGNFGFNEKLFF. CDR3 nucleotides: TGCGCCAGCAGCTTGGGTAACTTCGGGTTTAATGAAAAACTGTTTTTT.

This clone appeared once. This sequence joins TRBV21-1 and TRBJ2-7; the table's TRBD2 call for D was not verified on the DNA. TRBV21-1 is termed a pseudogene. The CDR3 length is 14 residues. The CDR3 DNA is TGTGCCAGCAGCAAAGGGGGGGGAGCCGACGAGCAGTACTTC. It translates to CASSKGGGADEQYF.

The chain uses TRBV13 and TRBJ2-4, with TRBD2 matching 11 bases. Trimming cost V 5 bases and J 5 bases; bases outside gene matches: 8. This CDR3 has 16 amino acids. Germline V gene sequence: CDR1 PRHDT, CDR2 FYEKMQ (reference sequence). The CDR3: CASSDRLAGRQNIQYF. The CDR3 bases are TGTGCCAGCAGCGACCGACTAGCGGGACGACAAAACATTCAGTACTTC.

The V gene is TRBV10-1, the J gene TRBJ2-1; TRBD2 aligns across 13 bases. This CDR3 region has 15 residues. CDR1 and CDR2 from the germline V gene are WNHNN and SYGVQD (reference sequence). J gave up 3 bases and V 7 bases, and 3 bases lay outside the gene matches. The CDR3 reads CASNGLAGVYNEQFF. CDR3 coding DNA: TGCGCCAGCAACGGACTAGCGGGAGTCTACAATGAGCAGTTCTTC.

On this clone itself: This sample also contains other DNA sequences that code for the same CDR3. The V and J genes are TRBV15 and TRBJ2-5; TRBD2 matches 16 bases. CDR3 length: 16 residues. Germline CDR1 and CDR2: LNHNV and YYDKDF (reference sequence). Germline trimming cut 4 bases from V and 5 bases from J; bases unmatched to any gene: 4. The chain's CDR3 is CATSTGLAGGLETQYF. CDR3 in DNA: TGTGCCACCAGCACGGGACTAGCGGGAGGGTTGGAGACCCAGTACTTC.

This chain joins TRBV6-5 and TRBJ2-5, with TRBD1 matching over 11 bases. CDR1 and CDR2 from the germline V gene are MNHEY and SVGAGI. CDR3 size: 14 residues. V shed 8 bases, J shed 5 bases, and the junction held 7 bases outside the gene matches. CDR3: CASGWDRGSETQYF. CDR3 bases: TGTGCCAGCGGCTGGGACAGGGGGTCGGAGACCCAGTACTTC.

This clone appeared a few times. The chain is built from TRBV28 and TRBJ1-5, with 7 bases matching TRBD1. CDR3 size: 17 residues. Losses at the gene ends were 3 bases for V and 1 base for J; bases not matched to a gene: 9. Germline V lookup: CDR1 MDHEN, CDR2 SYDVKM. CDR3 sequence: CASSFGSRQGSNQPQHF. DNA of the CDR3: TGTGCCAGCAGTTTCGGGTCTCGACAGGGAAGCAATCAGCCCCAGCATTTT. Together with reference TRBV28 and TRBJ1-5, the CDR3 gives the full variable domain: DVKVTQSSRYLVKRTGEKVFLECVQDMDHENMFWYRQDPGLGLRLIYFSYDVKMKEKGDIPEGYSVSREKKERFSLILESASTNQTSMYLCASSFGSRQGSNQPQHFGDGTRLSIL.

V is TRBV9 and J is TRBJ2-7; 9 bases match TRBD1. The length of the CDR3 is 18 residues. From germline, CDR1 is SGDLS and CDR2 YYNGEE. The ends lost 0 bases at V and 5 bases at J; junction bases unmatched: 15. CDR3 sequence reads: CASSVVGSPGQGPDEQYF. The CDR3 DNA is TGTGCCAGCAGCGTAGTCGGTTCTCCGGGACAGGGTCCGGACGAGCAGTACTTC.

CDR3 sequence (DNA): TGTGCCAGCAGCCCCGGACAGGGGACCTCCTACGAGCAGTACTTC. Amino acid sequence: CASSPGQGTSYEQYF. The chain is built from TRBV6-5 and TRBJ2-7; TRBD1 agrees at 9 bases. The germline gives CDR1 MNHEY, CDR2 SVGAGI. The CDR3 covers 15 residues. V was clipped by 6 bases and J by 0 bases; unmatched bases: 6.

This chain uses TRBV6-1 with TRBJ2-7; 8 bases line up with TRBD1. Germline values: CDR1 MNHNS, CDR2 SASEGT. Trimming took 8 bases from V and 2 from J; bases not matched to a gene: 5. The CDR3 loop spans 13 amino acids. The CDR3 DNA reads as TGTGCCAGCGTTCAGGGGGCGCCCTACGAGCAGTACTTC. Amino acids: CASVQGAPYEQYF.

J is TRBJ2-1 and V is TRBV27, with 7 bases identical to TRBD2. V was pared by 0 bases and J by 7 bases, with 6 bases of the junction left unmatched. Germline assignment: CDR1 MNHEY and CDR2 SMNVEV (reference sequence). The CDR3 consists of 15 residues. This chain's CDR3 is CASSLSAGEGNEQFF. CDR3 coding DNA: TGTGCCAGCAGTTTATCTGCGGGAGAAGGAAATGAGCAGTTCTTC.

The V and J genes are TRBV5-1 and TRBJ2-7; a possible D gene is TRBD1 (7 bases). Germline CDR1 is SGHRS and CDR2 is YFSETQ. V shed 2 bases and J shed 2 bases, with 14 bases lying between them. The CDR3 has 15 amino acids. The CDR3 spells CASSLGGTDPYEQYF. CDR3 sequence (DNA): TGCGCCAGCAGCTTAGGCGGGACAGACCCCTACGAGCAGTACTTC.

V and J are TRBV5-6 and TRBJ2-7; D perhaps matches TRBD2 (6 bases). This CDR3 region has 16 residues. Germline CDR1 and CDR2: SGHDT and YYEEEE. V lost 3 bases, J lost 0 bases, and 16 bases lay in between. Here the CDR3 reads CASSWGISGTSYEQYF. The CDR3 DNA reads TGTGCCAGCAGCTGGGGGATTAGCGGAACCTCCTACGAGCAGTACTTC.

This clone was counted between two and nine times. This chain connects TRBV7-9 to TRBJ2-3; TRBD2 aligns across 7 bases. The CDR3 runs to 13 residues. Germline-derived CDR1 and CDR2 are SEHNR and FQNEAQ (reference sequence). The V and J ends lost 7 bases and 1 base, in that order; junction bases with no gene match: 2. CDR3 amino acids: CASTAGGTDTQYF. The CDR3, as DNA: TGTGCCAGCACGGCGGGAGGCACAGATACGCAGTATTTT.

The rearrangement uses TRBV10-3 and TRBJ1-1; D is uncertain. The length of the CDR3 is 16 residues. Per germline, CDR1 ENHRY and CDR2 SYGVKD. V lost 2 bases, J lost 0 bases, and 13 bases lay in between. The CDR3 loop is CAISEVRENMNTEAFF. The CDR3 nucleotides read TGTGCCATCAGTGAGGTTCGGGAAAACATGAACACTGAAGCTTTCTTT.

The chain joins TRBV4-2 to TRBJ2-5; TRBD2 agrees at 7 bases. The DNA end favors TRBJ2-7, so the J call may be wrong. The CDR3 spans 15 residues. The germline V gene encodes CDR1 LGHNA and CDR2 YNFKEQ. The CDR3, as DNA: TGTGCCAGCAGCCAAGCATACGGGACTATCTACGAGCAGTACTTC. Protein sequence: CASSQAYGTIYEQYF.

The CDR3 spells CASSLGDQAEQYF. The CDR3 bases are TGCGCCAGCAGCTTGGGAGATCAGGCCGAGCAGTACTTC. The chain joins TRBV5-1 to TRBJ2-7; D remains ambiguous. Per germline, CDR1 SGHRS and CDR2 YFSETQ. The CDR3 covers 13 residues. Trimming stripped 0 bases from V and 6 bases from J, with 10 bases between.

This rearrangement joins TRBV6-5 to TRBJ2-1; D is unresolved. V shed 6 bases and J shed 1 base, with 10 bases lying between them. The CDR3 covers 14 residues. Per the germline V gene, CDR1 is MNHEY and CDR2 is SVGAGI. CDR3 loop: CASRILESYNEQFF. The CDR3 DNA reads TGTGCCAGCAGGATCTTAGAGTCCTACAATGAGCAGTTCTTC.

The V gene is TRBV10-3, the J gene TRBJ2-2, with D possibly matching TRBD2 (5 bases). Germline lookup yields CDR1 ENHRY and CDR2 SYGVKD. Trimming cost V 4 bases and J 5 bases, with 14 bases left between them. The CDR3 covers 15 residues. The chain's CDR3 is CAISVNRELTGELFF. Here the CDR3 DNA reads TGTGCCATCAGTGTAAACCGGGAATTAACCGGGGAGCTGTTTTTT.